These T cell receptor beta chains were read from a single sample in a study of shared clonotypes between healthy human individuals. Using immunoSEQ multiplex PCR, the repertoire was profiled, and TCRdb retains in-frame clones only, with some absent. Of about 1 million clones listed, around 74% were seen once; the top ten hold about 1.5%. Sequenced: memory CD4+ T cells sorted from blood. These receptor sequences come from a man younger than 35 in good health. CDR3s include the opening cysteine and the closing phenylalanine or tryptophan. D genes are given only for firm matches. Some rows have no size entry. The others give once, few or many, or a class for an expanded clone.

TRBJ1-1,many,TRBV10-3,NA,TGTGCCATCACCCAGGACGTACGGACTGAAGCTTTCTTT,CAITQDVRTEAFF
TRBJ2-7,NA,TRBV6-5,NA,TGTGCCAGCAGGGACACAGGGGGAGGGTACGAGCAGTACTTC,CASRDTGGGYEQYF
TRBJ2-1,NA,TRBV7-9,TRBD1,TGTGCCAGCAGCTTGACAGGGGGAAGTGAGCAGTTCTTC,CASSLTGGSEQFF
TRBJ2-5,NA,TRBV7-9,TRBD2,TGTGCCAGCAGCTTCTCTAGCGGTGGAGAGACCCAGTACTTC,CASSFSSGGETQYF
TRBJ2-2,NA,TRBV30,NA,TGTGCCTGGAGTGTAACTAGCTTCGGCACCGGGGAGCTGTTTTTT,CAWSVTSFGTGELFF
TRBJ1-2,NA,TRBV5-1,NA,TGCGCCAGCAGCAGGGACCAGTCCTATGGCTACACCTTC,CASSRDQSYGYTF
TRBJ1-6,NA,TRBV18,NA,TGTGCCAGCTCCCAGGGTCTTTATAATTCACCCCTCCACTTT,CASSQGLYNSPLHF
TRBJ1-4,NA,TRBV5-5,TRBD1,TGTGCCAGCAGCCCCTGGACAGGTCAGGATGAAAAACTGTTTTTT,CASSPWTGQDEKLFF
TRBJ2-2,NA,TRBV5-1,NA,TGCGCCAGCAGCTCTAGACCGAGCACCGGGGAGCTGTTTTTT,CASSSRPSTGELFF
TRBJ2-5,NA,TRBV11-3,TRBD2,TGTGCCAGCAGCTTTCAGAGGCGTATAGCGGGAGGGGGGGAGACCCAGTACTTC,CASSFQRRIAGGGETQYF
TRBJ1-1,NA,TRBV6-5,NA,TGTGCCAGCAGTTCCAGTGGAAGCGCGAACACTGAAGCTTTCTTT,CASSSSGSANTEAFF
TRBJ2-4,few,TRBV30,NA,TGTGCCTGGAGCGCGGGAATAGAAAACATTCAGTACTTC,CAWSAGIENIQYF
TRBJ2-2,NA,TRBV5-1,NA,TGCGCCAGCAGCGGTTTAAGTGCGGAGGGGGAGCTGTTTTTT,CASSGLSAEGELFF
TRBJ1-6,NA,TRBV28,NA,TGTGCCAGCAAATACAGCTCCTATAATTCACCCCTCCACTTT,CASKYSSYNSPLHF
TRBJ2-5,NA,TRBV10-2,TRBD2,TGCGCCAGCAGCGTCCCGGGACTAGCGGGAGGTTTACAGTACTTC,CASSVPGLAGGLQYF
TRBJ1-4,NA,TRBV7-5,NA,TGTGCCAGAAGCTCTAGGGCTGGACAGGGAGATGAAAAACTGTTTTTT,CARSSRAGQGDEKLFF
TRBJ2-7,once,TRBV7-9,NA,TGTGCCAGCAGCTTGGACGGGTCCTACGAGCAGTACTTC,CASSLDGSYEQYF
TRBJ2-2,NA,TRBV6-5,NA,TGTGCCAGCTGGGACGGGAACACCGGGGAGCTGTTTTTT,CASWDGNTGELFF
TRBJ2-2,NA,TRBV5-4,NA,TGTGCCAGCAGCTTTTGGGCGAACACCGGGGAGCTGTTTTTT,CASSFWANTGELFF
TRBJ2-5,once,TRBV21-1,NA,TGTGCCAGCAGCAAAGTCTGGCCCCCCCCAGGGGTAGCCCTCCAAGAGACCCAGTACTTC,CASSKVWPPPGVALQETQYF
TRBJ2-1,NA,TRBV19,TRBD2,TGTGCCAGTAGTCTTCTAGCGGGGGGGTACAATGAGCAGTTCTTC,CASSLLAGGYNEQFF
TRBJ2-7,NA,TRBV6-1,NA,TGTGCCAGCTTAAACAGAGACCGATCCTACGAGCAGTACTTC,CASLNRDRSYEQYF
TRBJ1-1,NA,TRBV5-1,NA,TGCGCCAGCAGCAGGGAGGGCCAGGGAGTTGCCTCTGAAGCTTTCTTT,CASSREGQGVASEAFF
TRBJ1-2,NA,TRBV5-6,NA,TGTGCCAGCAGCTTAGAGGGCCAGCCTGGACGCCCGATGGATGGCTACACCTTC,CASSLEGQPGRPMDGYTF
TRBJ2-2,NA,TRBV7-8,TRBD2,TGTGCCAGCACCCCCCGGGGTCTAGCGGGCACCGGGGAGCTGTTTTTT,CASTPRGLAGTGELFF
TRBJ2-2,NA,TRBV7-2,NA,TGTGCCAGCAGCTTAGCTGCCCGGGAAGTTACCGGGGAGCTGTTTTTT,CASSLAAREVTGELFF
TRBJ1-1,NA,TRBV18,NA,TGTGCCAGCTCCCAAGGAGGGCTGGGCACTGAAGCTTTCTTT,CASSQGGLGTEAFF
TRBJ1-1,NA,TRBV21-1,NA,TGTGCCAGCAGCAAAGAGCAGGGATCGAACACTGAAGCTTTCTTT,CASSKEQGSNTEAFF
TRBJ2-3,NA,TRBV2,NA,TGTGCCAGCAGCGAGCAGGGGGGGAGCACAGATACGCAGTATTTT,CASSEQGGSTDTQYF
TRBJ1-2,NA,TRBV2,TRBD1,TGTGCCACCGACTTAACAGGGGGCTATGGCTACACCTTC,CATDLTGGYGYTF
TRBJ2-7,NA,TRBV28,NA,TGTGCCAGCAGTTTAAGCCATCTGAGCTCCTACGAGCAGTACTTC,CASSLSHLSSYEQYF
TRBJ2-7,NA,TRBV5-4,TRBD2,TGTGCCAGCAGCCCTGGGACTAGCGGGACCCTCTGGGCCGAGCAGTACTTC,CASSPGTSGTLWAEQYF
TRBJ2-5,NA,TRBV7-2,NA,TGTGCCAGCAGCTTAGCTTTCTGGTCCCAAGAGACCCAGTACTTC,CASSLAFWSQETQYF